The 9 T cell receptor beta chains presented below share a single source sample, sequenced in a study of OX40 agonist ivuxolimab in advanced cancers. Generated by immunoSEQ multiplex PCR, the TCRdb table keeps only in-frame clones and is missing some. The sample consists of over 70,000 clones, around 90% of them appearing once. This specimen was CD4+ or CD8+ T cells sorted from blood, taken in a trial of the OX40 agonist ivuxolimab. All receptors derive from an adult with an advanced solid tumor such as melanoma, head and neck, liver or kidney cancer.

The chain uses TRBV28 and TRBJ2-2; possibly TRBD1 for D (6 bases). Germline V gene data show CDR1 as MDHEN and CDR2 as SYDVKM. CDR3 size: 15 residues. V was trimmed by 6 bases and J by 3 bases, leaving 14 bases between them. The CDR3 DNA is TGTGCCAGCAGCCCAGGGGCGGGCTACACCGGGGAGCTGTTTTTT. Its translation: CASSPGAGYTGELFF.

This clone was recorded only once. The chain recombines TRBV5-4 with TRBJ2-2; perhaps TRBD2 as D (5 bases). The CDR3 has 17 residues. From germline, CDR1 is SGHNT and CDR2 YYREEE (reference sequence). Trimming pared 3 bases from V and 5 bases from J, leaving 20 bases between. CDR3 DNA sequence: TGTGCCAGCAGCTCGGGCCGGGTCAAAAGAGGGACCGGGGAGCTGTTTTTT. Amino acids: CASSSGRVKRGTGELFF.

The chain recombines TRBV9 with TRBJ2-7; 12 bases line up with TRBD2. The germline V gene has CDR1 SGDLS and CDR2 YYNGEE. The V segment lost 4 bases and the J segment 5 bases; nucleotides outside the gene matches: 10. This CDR3 is 16 amino acids long. CDR3 DNA sequence: TGTGCCAGCAGCACACAGAGACTAGCGGGAGTTAACGAGCAGTACTTC. Its protein is CASSTQRLAGVNEQYF.

This clone was seen only once. CDR3 bases: TGTGCCAGCAGGTTACAGGGGGCAGCTGAAGCTTTCTTT. Residues: CASRLQGAAEAFF. The V and J genes are TRBV27 and TRBJ1-1; 9 nucleotides line up with TRBD1. J lost 6 bases, V lost 6 bases, and 5 bases had no gene match. The germline V gene encodes CDR1 MNHEY and CDR2 SMNVEV (reference sequence). The CDR3 consists of 13 residues.

The chain uses TRBV11-2 and TRBJ2-1, with 11 bases that match TRBD2. The CDR3 has 16 residues. Looked up from germline, CDR1 is SGHAT and CDR2 is FQNNGV. V gave up 6 bases and J gave up 5 bases; unmatched junction bases: 9. CDR3 sequence (DNA): TGTGCCAGCAGTTTTACTAGCGGGAGTAAGGACAATGAGCAGTTCTTC. Protein product: CASSFTSGSKDNEQFF.

The J gene is TRBJ2-2, the V gene TRBV5-1, with 7 nucleotides matching TRBD2. V shed 6 bases and J 4 bases; nucleotides not matched to a gene: 9. CDR1 and CDR2 from the germline V gene are SGHRS and YFSETQ. The CDR3 length is 15 residues. The DNA of the CDR3 is TGCGCCAGCAAAGAGCGACTAGCTTCCACCGGGGAGCTGTTTTTT. Translated: CASKERLASTGELFF. Based on the CDR3 plus reference TRBV5-1 and TRBJ2-2, the full variable domain is KAGVTQTPRYLIKTRGQQVTLSCSPISGHRSVSWYQQTPGQGLQFLFEYFSETQRNKGNFPGRFSGRQFSNSRSEMNVSTLELGDSALYLCASKERLASTGELFFGEGSRLTVL.

V and J are TRBV28 and TRBJ2-3, with D unresolved. Germline assignment: CDR1 MDHEN and CDR2 SYDVKM. The CDR3 is made up of 11 amino acids. Trimming stripped 3 bases from V and 6 bases from J, with 4 bases between. DNA of the CDR3: TGTGCCAGCAGTTTGTTGGATACGCAGTATTTT. It specifies CASSLLDTQYF. Complete variable domain (other parts from reference TRBV28 and TRBJ2-3): DVKVTQSSRYLVKRTGEKVFLECVQDMDHENMFWYRQDPGLGLRLIYFSYDVKMKEKGDIPEGYSVSREKKERFSLILESASTNQTSMYLCASSLLDTQYFGPGTRLTVL.

The rearrangement links TRBV7-3 to TRBJ2-2, with 10 bases matching TRBD2. Germline V gene sequence: CDR1 SGHTA, CDR2 FQGTGA. The CDR3 loop spans 20 amino acids. The V segment lost 0 bases and the J segment 0 bases; nucleotides outside the gene matches: 10. In nucleotides, the CDR3 is TGTGCCAGCAGCTTAACACCCTGGTCTAGCGGGAGCTCGAACACCGGGGAGCTGTTTTTT. Encoded protein: CASSLTPWSSGSSNTGELFF.

Here the CDR3 DNA reads TGTGCCAGCAGGCTAGCAGAGACCCAGTACTTC. Its protein product is CASRLAETQYF. The chain joins TRBV2 to TRBJ2-5, with TRBD2 as a possible D gene (5 bases). Germline values: CDR1 SNHLY, CDR2 FYNNEI. The V gene lost 6 bases and the J gene lost 4 bases, with 6 bases spanning the gap. CDR3 length: 11 amino acids. Using reference TRBV2 and TRBJ2-5 for the parts outside the CDR3, the full variable domain is EPEVTQTPSHQVTQMGQEVILRCVPISNHLYFYWYRQILGQKVEFLVSFYNNEISEKSEIFDDQFSVERPDGSNFTLKIRSTKLEDSAMYFCASRLAETQYFGPGTRLLVL.